These T cell receptor beta chains were read from a single sample in a study of CD8+ T cells in alopecia areata. Measured with immunoSEQ multiplex PCR; TCRdb has only the in-frame clones, and not every one. The sample yields about 200,000 clones, more than 50% seen once. The specimen was CD4+ T cells sorted from blood, collected at week 24, from a patient treated with tofacitinib. The receptors stem from a human donor with alopecia areata. The CDR3 runs from the conserved cysteine through the conserved F or W. The D gene is left open where the match is weak. Only part of the rows carry a size: once, few, many, or a class if the clone is expanded.

CDR3 DNA: TGTGCCTGGAAACAGGGAAGTAATGAAAAACTGTTTTTT; CDR3 protein: CAWKQGSNEKLFF; V gene: TRBV30; D gene: .; J gene: TRBJ1-4; clone size: .
CDR3 DNA: TGTGCCTGGAGCCGGAGCCAGGGGGCGGGCACTGAAGCTTTCTTT; CDR3 protein: CAWSRSQGAGTEAFF; V gene: TRBV30; D gene: TRBD1; J gene: TRBJ1-1; clone size: once
CDR3 DNA: TGTGCCAGCAGTGAAGCTGACCTACCCAATGAGCAGTTCTTC; CDR3 protein: CASSEADLPNEQFF; V gene: TRBV6-4; D gene: .; J gene: TRBJ2-1; clone size: .
CDR3 DNA: TGTGCCAGCAGCTTAGCAGGGGCAAAACAAGAGACCCAGTACTTC; CDR3 protein: CASSLAGAKQETQYF; V gene: TRBV11-2; D gene: .; J gene: TRBJ2-5; clone size: few
CDR3 DNA: TGTGCCAGCAGTTTAACAGGGGGCCAGGGCTACACCTTC; CDR3 protein: CASSLTGGQGYTF; V gene: TRBV6-1; D gene: TRBD1; J gene: TRBJ1-2; clone size: once
CDR3 DNA: TGTGCCAGCAGTCCTCGGGGGGCAGGGAGCAATCAGCCCCAGCATTTT; CDR3 protein: CASSPRGAGSNQPQHF; V gene: TRBV6-6; D gene: .; J gene: TRBJ1-5; clone size: .
CDR3 DNA: TGTGCCAGCTCACCCCGGGCGGCGGGGGGGCCTTCTCGGGACGAGCAGTACTTC; CDR3 protein: CASSPRAAGGPSRDEQYF; V gene: TRBV18; D gene: TRBD2; J gene: TRBJ2-7; clone size: few
CDR3 DNA: TGCAGTGCCGGGGACAGGGAAGCTTTCTTT; CDR3 protein: CSAGDREAFF; V gene: TRBV20-1; D gene: TRBD1; J gene: TRBJ1-1; clone size: many
CDR3 DNA: TGTGCCAGCAGCTTCAGGGACGAGCAGTACTTC; CDR3 protein: CASSFRDEQYF; V gene: TRBV13; D gene: .; J gene: TRBJ2-7; clone size: .
CDR3 DNA: TGCAGCGGAGGACAGGGGGCGGGCGACTATGGCTACACCTTC; CDR3 protein: CSGGQGAGDYGYTF; V gene: TRBV29-1; D gene: TRBD1; J gene: TRBJ1-2; clone size: few
CDR3 DNA: TGTGCCATCAGTCCTAAGGGCGACGGGGAGCTGTTTTTT; CDR3 protein: CAISPKGDGELFF; V gene: TRBV10-3; D gene: .; J gene: TRBJ2-2; clone size: .
CDR3 DNA: TGTGCCAGCAGCTTAGCGCTACGGTATGGCTACACCTTC; CDR3 protein: CASSLALRYGYTF; V gene: TRBV7-2; D gene: .; J gene: TRBJ1-2; clone size: .
CDR3 DNA: TGTGCCAGCAGCCCGACTAGAAGCTACGAGCAGTACTTC; CDR3 protein: CASSPTRSYEQYF; V gene: TRBV5-6; D gene: .; J gene: TRBJ2-7; clone size: .
CDR3 DNA: TGTGCCAGCAGCTTGGGGGCCGCTAAAAACATTCAGTACTTC; CDR3 protein: CASSLGAAKNIQYF; V gene: TRBV5-6; D gene: .; J gene: TRBJ2-4; clone size: .
CDR3 DNA: TGCAGCGTTGATCTGTCCCAGAATGAAGCTTTCTTT; CDR3 protein: CSVDLSQNEAFF; V gene: TRBV29-1; D gene: .; J gene: TRBJ1-1; clone size: few
CDR3 DNA: TGTGCCTGCCAGGAGGAAAACACCATATATTTT; CDR3 protein: CACQEENTIYF; V gene: TRBV30; D gene: .; J gene: TRBJ1-3; clone size: .
CDR3 DNA: TGTGCCACCAGCAGGGCAGATCTTGGGTCACCCCTCCACTTT; CDR3 protein: CATSRADLGSPLHF; V gene: TRBV15; D gene: .; J gene: TRBJ1-6; clone size: .
CDR3 DNA: TGCAGCGTTGGGGCGGGTAATGGCTACACCTTC; CDR3 protein: CSVGAGNGYTF; V gene: TRBV29-1; D gene: .; J gene: TRBJ1-2; clone size: .
CDR3 DNA: TGTGCCAGCAGCCGGACTAGAGAGACCCAGTACTTC; CDR3 protein: CASSRTRETQYF; V gene: TRBV14; D gene: TRBD2; J gene: TRBJ2-5; clone size: few
CDR3 DNA: TGTGCCAGCAGTTTTTGGACTAGCGGGGGGTACAATGAGCAGTTCTTC; CDR3 protein: CASSFWTSGGYNEQFF; V gene: TRBV2; D gene: TRBD2; J gene: TRBJ2-1; clone size: .
CDR3 DNA: TGTGCCAGCAGCTCCCTAGCGGGGAACACAGATACGCAGTATTTT; CDR3 protein: CASSSLAGNTDTQYF; V gene: TRBV5-6; D gene: TRBD2; J gene: TRBJ2-3; clone size: .
CDR3 DNA: TGTGCCATCAGAGCAGCAACCACACAGCCCCAGCATTTT; CDR3 protein: CAIRAATTQPQHF; V gene: TRBV10-3; D gene: .; J gene: TRBJ1-5; clone size: many
CDR3 DNA: TGTGCCAGCACCAAAGGGGGACTAGCGGAAGAGACCCAGTACTTC; CDR3 protein: CASTKGGLAEETQYF; V gene: TRBV28; D gene: TRBD2; J gene: TRBJ2-5; clone size: .
CDR3 DNA: TGTGCCAGCAGCCAGGACGGTAATGGCTACACCTTC; CDR3 protein: CASSQDGNGYTF; V gene: TRBV6-5; D gene: .; J gene: TRBJ1-2; clone size: .
CDR3 DNA: TGCGCCAGCAGCTTGAAGTATAGGGCCACGGAGCTGTTTTTT; CDR3 protein: CASSLKYRATELFF; V gene: TRBV5-1; D gene: .; J gene: TRBJ2-2; clone size: .
CDR3 DNA: TGCGCCAGCAGCTTAGCTTCGAGTCCAGATACGCAGTATTTT; CDR3 protein: CASSLASSPDTQYF; V gene: TRBV5-1; D gene: .; J gene: TRBJ2-3; clone size: .
CDR3 DNA: TGTGCCATCTCCGAGGGGACAGGGCTGGAACTGTTTTTT; CDR3 protein: CAISEGTGLELFF; V gene: TRBV10-3; D gene: TRBD1; J gene: TRBJ1-4; clone size: few
CDR3 DNA: TGCGCCAGCAGCCAAGTGGCGTTTACTGAGACCCAGTACTTC; CDR3 protein: CASSQVAFTETQYF; V gene: TRBV4-1; D gene: .; J gene: TRBJ2-5; clone size: .
CDR3 DNA: TGTGCCAGCAGTTCCTTGACGTTTCAGCCCCAGCATTTT; CDR3 protein: CASSSLTFQPQHF; V gene: TRBV27; D gene: .; J gene: TRBJ1-5; clone size: .
CDR3 DNA: TGTGCCTTTCGGGAGTTGAATGAAAAACTGTTTTTT; CDR3 protein: CAFRELNEKLFF; V gene: TRBV30; D gene: .; J gene: TRBJ1-4; clone size: few
CDR3 DNA: TGCAGCGCCGGGACAGGGGCCCTGAACACTGAAGCTTTCTTT; CDR3 protein: CSAGTGALNTEAFF; V gene: TRBV29-1; D gene: TRBD1; J gene: TRBJ1-1; clone size: .
CDR3 DNA: TGCGCCAGCAGTCAATCTAAAAACGGGACTGAAGCTTTCTTT; CDR3 protein: CASSQSKNGTEAFF; V gene: TRBV23-1; D gene: .; J gene: TRBJ1-1; clone size: .
CDR3 DNA: TGTGCCAGCAGCGTAGTGGGACAGTCAACCGGGGAGCTGTTTTTT; CDR3 protein: CASSVVGQSTGELFF; V gene: TRBV9; D gene: TRBD1; J gene: TRBJ2-2; clone size: .
CDR3 DNA: TGCAGCGTTGAAGGAACTGGGGAAGAGACCCAGTACTTC; CDR3 protein: CSVEGTGEETQYF; V gene: TRBV29-1; D gene: .; J gene: TRBJ2-5; clone size: .
CDR3 DNA: TGTGCCAGTAGTACGTCAGGTGGTAGCTACGAGCAGTACTTC; CDR3 protein: CASSTSGGSYEQYF; V gene: TRBV19; D gene: .; J gene: TRBJ2-7; clone size: .
CDR3 DNA: TGTGCCAGCAGTGCGGTCCTGGCCTGGGGAGATACGCAGTATTTT; CDR3 protein: CASSAVLAWGDTQYF; V gene: TRBV25-1; D gene: .; J gene: TRBJ2-3; clone size: few
CDR3 DNA: TGCGCCAGCAGCCAAGCTAGCGGGGGCAGCACAGATACGCAGTATTTT; CDR3 protein: CASSQASGGSTDTQYF; V gene: TRBV4-3; D gene: TRBD2; J gene: TRBJ2-3; clone size: .
CDR3 DNA: TGTGCCAGCAGCTTGCTGGGCGAGCAGTACTTC; CDR3 protein: CASSLLGEQYF; V gene: TRBV5-6; D gene: .; J gene: TRBJ2-7; clone size: .
CDR3 DNA: TGCAGCGTTGGAGGGATTATGAACACTGAAGCTTTCTTT; CDR3 protein: CSVGGIMNTEAFF; V gene: TRBV29-1; D gene: .; J gene: TRBJ1-1; clone size: .
CDR3 DNA: TGTGCCAGCAAGTTCGACGGGAATGGTTACAATGAGCAGTTCTTC; CDR3 protein: CASKFDGNGYNEQFF; V gene: TRBV2; D gene: .; J gene: TRBJ2-1; clone size: .